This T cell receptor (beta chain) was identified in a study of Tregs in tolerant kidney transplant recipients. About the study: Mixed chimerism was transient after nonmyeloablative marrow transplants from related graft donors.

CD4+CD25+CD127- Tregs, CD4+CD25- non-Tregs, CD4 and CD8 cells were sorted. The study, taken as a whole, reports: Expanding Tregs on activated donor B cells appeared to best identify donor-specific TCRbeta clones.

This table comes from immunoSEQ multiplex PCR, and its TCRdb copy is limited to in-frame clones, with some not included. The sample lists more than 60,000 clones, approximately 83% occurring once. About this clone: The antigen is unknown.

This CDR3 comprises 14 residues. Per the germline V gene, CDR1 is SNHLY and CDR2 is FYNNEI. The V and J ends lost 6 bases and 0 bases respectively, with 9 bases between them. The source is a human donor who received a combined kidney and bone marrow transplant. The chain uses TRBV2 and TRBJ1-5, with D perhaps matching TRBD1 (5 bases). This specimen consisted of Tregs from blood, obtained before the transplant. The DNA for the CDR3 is TGTGCCAGCAGCGTACAGGCTAGCAATCAGCCCCAGCATTTT. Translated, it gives CASSVQASNQPQHF.